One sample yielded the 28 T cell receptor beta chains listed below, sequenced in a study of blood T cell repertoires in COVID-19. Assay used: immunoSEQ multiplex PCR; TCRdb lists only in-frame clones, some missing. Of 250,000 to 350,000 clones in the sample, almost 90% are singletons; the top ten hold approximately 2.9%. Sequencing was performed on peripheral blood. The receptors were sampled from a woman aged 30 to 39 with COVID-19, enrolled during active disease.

The CDR3 spells CASSLAGTDTQYF. Written as DNA, the CDR3 is TGTGCCAGCAGTTTAGCGGGCACAGATACGCAGTATTTT. This sequence joins TRBV27 and TRBJ2-3; no reliable D call. V gave up 2 bases and J gave up 1 base, with 4 bases separating them. Germline values: CDR1 MNHEY, CDR2 SMNVEV (reference sequence). The CDR3 is 13 residues long.

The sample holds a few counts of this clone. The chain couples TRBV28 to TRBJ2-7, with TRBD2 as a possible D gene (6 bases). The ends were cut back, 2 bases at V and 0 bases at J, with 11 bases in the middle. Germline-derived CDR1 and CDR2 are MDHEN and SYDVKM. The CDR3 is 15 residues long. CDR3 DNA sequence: TGTGCCAGCAGTTTAACTGGGGGGAGCTCCTACGAGCAGTACTTC. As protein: CASSLTGGSSYEQYF.

CDR3: CASSPGQGTVTTSEQFF. CDR3 sequence (DNA): TGTGCCAGTAGCCCCGGACAGGGGACCGTAACCACGTCAGAGCAGTTCTTC. This rearrangement joins TRBV19 to TRBJ2-1, with 9 bases fitting TRBD1. The V and J ends lost 6 bases and 10 bases, in that order; junction bases with no gene match: 19. The CDR3 is 17 amino acids. Germline CDR1 is LNHDA and CDR2 is SQIVND (reference sequence).

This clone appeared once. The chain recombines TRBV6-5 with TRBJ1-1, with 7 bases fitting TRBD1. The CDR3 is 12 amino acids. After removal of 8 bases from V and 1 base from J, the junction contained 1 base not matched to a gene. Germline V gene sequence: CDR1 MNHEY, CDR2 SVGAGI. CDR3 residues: CASYRGNTEAFF. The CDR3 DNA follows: TGTGCCAGCTACAGGGGGAACACTGAAGCTTTCTTT.

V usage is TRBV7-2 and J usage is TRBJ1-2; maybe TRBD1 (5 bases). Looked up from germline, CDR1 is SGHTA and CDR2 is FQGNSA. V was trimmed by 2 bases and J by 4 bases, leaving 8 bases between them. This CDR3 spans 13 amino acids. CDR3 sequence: CASSLPQGYGYTF. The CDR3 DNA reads TGTGCCAGCAGCTTACCCCAGGGCTATGGCTACACCTTC.

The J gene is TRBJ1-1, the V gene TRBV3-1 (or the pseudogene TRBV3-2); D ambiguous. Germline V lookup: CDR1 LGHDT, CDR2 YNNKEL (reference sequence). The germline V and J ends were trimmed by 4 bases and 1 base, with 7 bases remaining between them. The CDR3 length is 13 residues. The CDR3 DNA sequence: TGTGCCAGCAGCCTCAACAGGAACACTGAAGCTTTCTTT. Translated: CASSLNRNTEAFF.

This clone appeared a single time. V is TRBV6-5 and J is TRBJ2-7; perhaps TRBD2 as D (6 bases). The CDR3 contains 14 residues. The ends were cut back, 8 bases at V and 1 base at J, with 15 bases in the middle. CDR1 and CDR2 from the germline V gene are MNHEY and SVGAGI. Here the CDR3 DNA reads TGTGCCAGCTCGAGGGAGGACAAATCCTACGAGCAGTACTTC. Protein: CASSREDKSYEQYF.

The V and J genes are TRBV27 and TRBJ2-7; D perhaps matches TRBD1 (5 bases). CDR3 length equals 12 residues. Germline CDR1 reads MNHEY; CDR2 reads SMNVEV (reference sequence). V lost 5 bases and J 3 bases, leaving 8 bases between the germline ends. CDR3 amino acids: CASSHDSYEQYF. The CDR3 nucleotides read TGTGCCAGCAGTCACGACAGCTACGAGCAGTACTTC.

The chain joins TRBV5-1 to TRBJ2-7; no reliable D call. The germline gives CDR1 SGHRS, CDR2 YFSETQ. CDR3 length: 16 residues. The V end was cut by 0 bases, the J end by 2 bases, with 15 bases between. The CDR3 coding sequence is TGCGCCAGCAGCTTGGTGTTTGGCGGAGAGGCCTACGAGCAGTACTTC. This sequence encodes CASSLVFGGEAYEQYF.

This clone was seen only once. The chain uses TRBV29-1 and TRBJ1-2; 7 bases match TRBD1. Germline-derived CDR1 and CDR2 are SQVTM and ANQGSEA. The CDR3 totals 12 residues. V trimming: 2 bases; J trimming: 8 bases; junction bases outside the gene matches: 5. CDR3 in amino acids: CSVEKGADGYTF. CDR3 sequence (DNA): TGCAGCGTTGAAAAGGGGGCGGACGGCTACACCTTC.

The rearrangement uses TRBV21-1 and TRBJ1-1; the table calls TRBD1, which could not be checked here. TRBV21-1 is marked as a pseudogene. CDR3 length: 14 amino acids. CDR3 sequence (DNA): TGTGCCAGCAGCACCTCGACAGGACGCGCTGAAGCTTTCTTT. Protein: CASSTSTGRAEAFF.

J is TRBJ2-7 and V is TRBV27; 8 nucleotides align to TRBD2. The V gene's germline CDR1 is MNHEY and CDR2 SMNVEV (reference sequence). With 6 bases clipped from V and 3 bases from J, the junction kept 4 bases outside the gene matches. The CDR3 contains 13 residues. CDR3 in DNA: TGTGCCAGCAGCGTAGCGGGGTACTACGAGCAGTACTTC. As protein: CASSVAGYYEQYF.

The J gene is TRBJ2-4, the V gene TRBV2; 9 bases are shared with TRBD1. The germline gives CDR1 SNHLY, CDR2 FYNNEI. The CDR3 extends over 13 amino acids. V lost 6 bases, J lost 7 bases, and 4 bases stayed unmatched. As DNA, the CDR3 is TGTGCCAGCAGGGGACAGGGTGGGAACATTCAGTACTTC. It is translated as CASRGQGGNIQYF.

The CDR3 DNA sequence: TGTGCCAGTAGACCGGGACTAGCGGGCCTTAGCTCCTACAATGAGCAGTTCTTC. Amino acid sequence: CASRPGLAGLSSYNEQFF. V and J are TRBV19 and TRBJ2-1; 12 nucleotides match TRBD2. Germline CDR1 reads LNHDA; CDR2 reads SQIVND (reference sequence). The trim removed 6 bases at V and 0 bases at J, leaving 9 bases unmatched. The CDR3 runs 18 residues.

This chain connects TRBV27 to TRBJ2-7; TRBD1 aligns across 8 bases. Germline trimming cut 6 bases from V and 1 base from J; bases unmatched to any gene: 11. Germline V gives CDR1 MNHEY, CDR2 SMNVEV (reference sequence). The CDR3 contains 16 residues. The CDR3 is CASSDTTGVRSYEQYF. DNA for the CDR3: TGTGCCAGCAGCGACACGACAGGGGTAAGATCCTACGAGCAGTACTTC.

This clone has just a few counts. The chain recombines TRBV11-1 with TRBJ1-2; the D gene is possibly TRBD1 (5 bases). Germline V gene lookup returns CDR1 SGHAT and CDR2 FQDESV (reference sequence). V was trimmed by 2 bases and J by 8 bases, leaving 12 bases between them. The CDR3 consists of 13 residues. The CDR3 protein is CASSLYQGGGYTF. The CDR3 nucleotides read TGTGCCAGCAGCTTATACCAGGGTGGCGGCTACACCTTC.

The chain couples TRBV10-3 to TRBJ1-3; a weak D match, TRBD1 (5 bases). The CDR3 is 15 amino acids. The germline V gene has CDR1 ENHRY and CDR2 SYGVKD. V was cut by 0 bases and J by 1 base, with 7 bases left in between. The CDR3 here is CAISESTESGNTIYF. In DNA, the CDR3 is TGTGCCATCAGTGAGTCGACAGAATCTGGAAACACCATATATTTT.

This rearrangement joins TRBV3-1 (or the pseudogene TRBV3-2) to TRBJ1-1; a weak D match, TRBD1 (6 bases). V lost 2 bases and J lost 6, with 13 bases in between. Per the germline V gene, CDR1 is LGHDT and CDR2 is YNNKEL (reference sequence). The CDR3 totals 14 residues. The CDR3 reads CASSQRGGAPEAFF. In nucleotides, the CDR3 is TGTGCCAGCAGCCAACGGGGGGGCGCCCCTGAAGCTTTCTTT.

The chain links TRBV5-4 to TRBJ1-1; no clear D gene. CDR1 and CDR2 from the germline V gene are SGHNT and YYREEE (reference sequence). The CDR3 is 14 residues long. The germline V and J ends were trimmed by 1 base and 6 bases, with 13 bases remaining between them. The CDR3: CASSLRTSIPEAFF. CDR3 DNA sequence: TGTGCCAGCAGCTTGAGAACTTCTATCCCTGAAGCTTTCTTT.

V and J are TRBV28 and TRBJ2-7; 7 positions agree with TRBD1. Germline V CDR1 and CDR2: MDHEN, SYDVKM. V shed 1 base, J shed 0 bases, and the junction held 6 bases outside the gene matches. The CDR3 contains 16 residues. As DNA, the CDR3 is TGTGCCAGCAGTTTATTTGGGGGACAGAGCTCCTACGAGCAGTACTTC. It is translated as CASSLFGGQSSYEQYF.

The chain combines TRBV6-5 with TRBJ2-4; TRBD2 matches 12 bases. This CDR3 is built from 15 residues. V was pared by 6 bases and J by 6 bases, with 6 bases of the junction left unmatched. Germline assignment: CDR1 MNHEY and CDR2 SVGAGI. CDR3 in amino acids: CASRSLAGGINIQYF. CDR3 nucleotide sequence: TGTGCCAGCAGATCCCTAGCGGGAGGGATAAACATTCAGTACTTC.

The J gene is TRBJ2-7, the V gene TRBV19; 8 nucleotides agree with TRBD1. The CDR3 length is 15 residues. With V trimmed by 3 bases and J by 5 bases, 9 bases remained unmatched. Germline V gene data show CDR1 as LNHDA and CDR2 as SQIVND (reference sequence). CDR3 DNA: TGTGCCAGTAGTATCCAGACGACAGGGGTAAACGAGCAGTACTTC. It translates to CASSIQTTGVNEQYF.

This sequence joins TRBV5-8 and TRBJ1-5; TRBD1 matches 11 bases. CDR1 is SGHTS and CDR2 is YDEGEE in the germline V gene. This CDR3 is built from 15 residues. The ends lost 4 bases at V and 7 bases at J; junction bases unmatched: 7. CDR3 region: CASSAGQGARQPQHF. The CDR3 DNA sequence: TGTGCCAGCAGCGCAGGACAGGGGGCAAGACAGCCCCAGCATTTT.

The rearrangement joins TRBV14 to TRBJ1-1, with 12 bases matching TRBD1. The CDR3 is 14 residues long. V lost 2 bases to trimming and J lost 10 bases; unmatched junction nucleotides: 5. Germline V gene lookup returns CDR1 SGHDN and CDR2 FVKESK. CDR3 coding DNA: TGTGCCAGCAGCCAAACCGGGACAGGGGGCGCAGCTTTCTTT. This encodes CASSQTGTGGAAFF.

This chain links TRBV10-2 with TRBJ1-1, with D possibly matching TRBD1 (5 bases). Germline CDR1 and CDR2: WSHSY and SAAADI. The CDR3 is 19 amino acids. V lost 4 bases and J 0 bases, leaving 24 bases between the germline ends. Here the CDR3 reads CASSVSGGALQYMNTEAFF. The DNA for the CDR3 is TGCGCCAGCAGTGTATCGGGAGGGGCCCTCCAGTATATGAACACTGAAGCTTTCTTT.

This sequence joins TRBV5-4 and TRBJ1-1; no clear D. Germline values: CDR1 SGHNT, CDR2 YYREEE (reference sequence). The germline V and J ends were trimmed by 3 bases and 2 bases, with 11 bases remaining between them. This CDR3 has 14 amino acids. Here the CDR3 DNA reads TGTGCCAGCAGCTCGTTTCGGGGAAACACTGAAGCTTTCTTT. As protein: CASSSFRGNTEAFF.

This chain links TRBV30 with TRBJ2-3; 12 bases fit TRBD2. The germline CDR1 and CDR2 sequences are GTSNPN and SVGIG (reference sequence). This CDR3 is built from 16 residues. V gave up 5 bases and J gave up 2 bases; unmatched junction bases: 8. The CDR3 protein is CAWAFRTSGITDTQYF. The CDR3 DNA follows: TGTGCCTGGGCGTTCAGGACTAGCGGGATCACAGATACGCAGTATTTT.

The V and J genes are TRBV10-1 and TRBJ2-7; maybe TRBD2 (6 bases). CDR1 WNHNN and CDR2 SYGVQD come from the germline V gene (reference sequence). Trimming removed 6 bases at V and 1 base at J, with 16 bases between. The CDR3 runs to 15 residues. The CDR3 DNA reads TGCGCCAGCAGCCAGGGCTCAGGAGGGTCCTACGAGCAGTACTTC. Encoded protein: CASSQGSGGSYEQYF.